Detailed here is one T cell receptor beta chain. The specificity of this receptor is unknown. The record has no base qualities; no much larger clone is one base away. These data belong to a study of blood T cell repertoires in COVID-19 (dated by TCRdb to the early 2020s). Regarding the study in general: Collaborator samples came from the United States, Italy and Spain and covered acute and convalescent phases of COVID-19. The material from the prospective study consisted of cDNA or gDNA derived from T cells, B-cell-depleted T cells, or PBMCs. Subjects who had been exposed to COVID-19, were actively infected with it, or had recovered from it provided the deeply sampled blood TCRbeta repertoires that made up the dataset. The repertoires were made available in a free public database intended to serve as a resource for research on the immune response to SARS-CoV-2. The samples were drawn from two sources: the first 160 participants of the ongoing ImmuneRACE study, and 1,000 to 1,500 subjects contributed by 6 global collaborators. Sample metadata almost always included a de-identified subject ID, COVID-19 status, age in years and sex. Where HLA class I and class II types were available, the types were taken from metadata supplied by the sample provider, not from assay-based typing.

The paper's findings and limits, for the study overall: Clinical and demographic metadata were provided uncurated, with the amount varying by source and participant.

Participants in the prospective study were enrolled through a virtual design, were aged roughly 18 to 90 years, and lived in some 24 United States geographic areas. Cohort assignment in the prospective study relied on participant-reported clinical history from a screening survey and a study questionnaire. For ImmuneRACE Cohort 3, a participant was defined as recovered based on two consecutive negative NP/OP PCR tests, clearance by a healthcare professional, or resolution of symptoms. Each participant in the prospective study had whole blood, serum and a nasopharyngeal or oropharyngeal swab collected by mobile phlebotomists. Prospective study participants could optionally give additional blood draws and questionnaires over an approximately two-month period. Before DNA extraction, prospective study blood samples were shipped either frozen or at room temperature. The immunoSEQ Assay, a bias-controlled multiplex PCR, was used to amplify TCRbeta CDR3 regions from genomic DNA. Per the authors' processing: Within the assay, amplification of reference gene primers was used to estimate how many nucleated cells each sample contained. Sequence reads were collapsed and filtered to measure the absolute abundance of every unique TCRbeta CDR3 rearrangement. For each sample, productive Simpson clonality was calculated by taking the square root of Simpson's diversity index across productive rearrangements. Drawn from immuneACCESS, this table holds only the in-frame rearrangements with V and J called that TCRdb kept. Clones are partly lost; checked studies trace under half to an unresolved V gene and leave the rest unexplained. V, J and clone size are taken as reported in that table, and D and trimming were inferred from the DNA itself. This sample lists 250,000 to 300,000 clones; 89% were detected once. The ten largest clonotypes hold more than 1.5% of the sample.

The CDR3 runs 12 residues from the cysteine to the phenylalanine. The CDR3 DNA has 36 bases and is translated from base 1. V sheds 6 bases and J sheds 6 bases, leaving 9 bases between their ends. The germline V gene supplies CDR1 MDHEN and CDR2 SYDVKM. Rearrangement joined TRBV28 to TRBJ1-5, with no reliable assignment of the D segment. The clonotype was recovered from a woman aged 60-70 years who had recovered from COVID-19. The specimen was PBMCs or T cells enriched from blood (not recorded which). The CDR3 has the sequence CASRGAGQPQHF. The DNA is TGTGCCAGCAGAGGCGCGGGTCAGCCCCAGCATTTT.